This TCR beta chain comes out of a study of OX40 agonist ivuxolimab in advanced cancers. About the research overall: Dose-escalation cases comprised hepatocellular carcinoma, melanoma, renal cell or head and neck cancer. Patients were about 83% male with ages roughly 20 to 85, mean about 54. Whole-study findings and limits: Low normalized T-cell clonal expansion also characterized some of the nonresponders.

This CDR3 comprises 14 residues. V was trimmed by 1 base and J by 7 bases, leaving 12 bases between them. In germline, CDR1 is SGHDT, CDR2 YYEEEE. The table came from immunoSEQ multiplex PCR; TCRdb's copy has only in-frame clones and leaves some out. The sample comprises about 50,000 clones, around nine tenths of which are singletons, and 6.9% rests with the top ten. For this clone: The antigen is unknown.

The sequences come from CD4+ or CD8+ T cells sorted from blood, collected in a trial of the OX40 agonist ivuxolimab. This receptor was obtained from an adult with an advanced solid tumor such as melanoma, head and neck, liver or kidney cancer. V usage is TRBV5-6 and J usage is TRBJ2-4, with D possibly called TRBD1 or TRBD2 (6 bases each). The CDR3 DNA sequence: TGTGCCAGCAGCTTGTCAGGGGAGGCGAACATTCAGTACTTC. This translates into CASSLSGEANIQYF.